The entry below gives a single T cell receptor beta chain sequence along with its context. The CDR3 loop spans 14 amino acids. Germline CDR1 is GTSNPN and CDR2 is SVGIG (reference sequence). V shed 5 bases and J 6 bases; nucleotides not matched to a gene: 13. This entry comes from a study of blood T cell repertoires in COVID-19. Across the study: Sites in the United States, Italy and Spain provided acute and convalescent COVID-19 samples. The cDNA or gDNA used as material had been derived from T cells, B-cell-depleted T cells, or PBMCs.

Clones were sequenced by immunoSEQ multiplex PCR, and TCRdb holds only the in-frame ones, with some missing. The sample includes about 360,000 clones, approximately 86% of them seen just once. The chain links TRBV30 to TRBJ2-7; 7 nucleotides line up with TRBD1. This receptor was identified in a human donor in a cohort sampled during active COVID-19. Input material: peripheral blood. The CDR3 protein is CAWGRVSGGGEQYF. Written as DNA, the CDR3 is TGTGCCTGGGGTAGGGTATCAGGGGGTGGCGAGCAGTACTTC.